One and the same sample provided the 7 T cell receptor beta chains below, sequenced in a study of beta chain features in type 1 diabetes. Whole-study findings and limits: Shorter TCRB CDR3s, moderately but significantly so, marked every one of the four CD4+ subsets in Type 1 diabetes patients.

Their antigen targets remain unknown. Expressed TCRB transcripts were sequenced, since all the RNA that had been isolated was reverse transcribed. Repertoires were generated with immunoSEQ multiplex PCR, while TCRdb's copy carries only in-frame clones and drops some. The sample has about 370,000 clones; around 10% are singletons. The sequencing sample was made of central memory CD4+ T cells from blood. These receptors all come from a man aged 25 to 40 with type 1 diabetes.

The chain is built from TRBV7-9 and TRBJ2-7, with 11 bases aligning to TRBD1. Unmatched junction bases numbered 8, after V lost 5 bases and J lost 5 bases. The CDR3 sequence is 15 residues long. Germline-derived CDR1 and CDR2 are SEHNR and FQNEAQ (reference sequence). DNA of the CDR3: TGTGCCAGCAGCCCCGGACAGGGGGCTTTGAACGAGCAGTACTTC. This gives the protein CASSPGQGALNEQYF.

Concerning this clone: Other nucleotide sequences in the sample specify the same CDR3. This sequence joins TRBV28 and TRBJ1-2; D is perhaps TRBD1 (5 bases). This CDR3 is built from 13 residues. V lost 6 bases and J 5 bases, leaving 13 bases between the germline ends. The germline V gene has CDR1 MDHEN and CDR2 SYDVKM. The CDR3 coding sequence is TGTGCCAGCAGCCTGGGGCAGGGATATGGCTACACCTTC. Translated, it gives CASSLGQGYGYTF.

The chain couples TRBV7-2 to TRBJ1-1; no definite D call. Germline CDR1 SGHTA, CDR2 FQGNSA. V dropped 5 bases and J dropped 3 bases, with 7 bases sitting between them. This CDR3 comprises 12 residues. The CDR3 is CASSIKDTEAFF. In DNA, the CDR3 is TGTGCCAGCAGCATTAAGGACACTGAAGCTTTCTTT.

This clone has more than one count but fewer than ten. One junction end disagrees with the germline gene, perhaps due to a read error. This rearrangement joins TRBV19 to TRBJ2-6; no firm D call. This CDR3 spans 15 amino acids. The V gene's germline CDR1 is LNHDA and CDR2 SQIVND (reference sequence). For the CDR3, the DNA is TGTGCCAGTAGTATTAGGGCCTCTGTGGCCAACGTCCTGACTTTC. Translating gives CASSIRASVANVLTF. The whole variable domain, filled in from reference TRBV19 and TRBJ2-6, reads DGGITQSPKYLFRKEGQNVTLSCEQNLNHDAMYWYRQDPGQGLRLIYYSQIVNDFQKGDIAEGYSVSREKKESFPLTVTSAQKNPTAFYLCASSIRASVANVLTFGAGSRLTVL.

This clone was observed a few times. V gene TRBV5-1 combines with J gene TRBJ1-4; no reliable D call. Trimming left V 4 bases short and J 12 bases short, with 22 bases between. Germline assignment: CDR1 SGHRS and CDR2 YFSETQ. There are 15 residues in the CDR3. The CDR3, as DNA: TGCGCCAGCAGCGCTGGACCCCCGGGATTCGACGAACTGTTTTTT. It yields the protein CASSAGPPGFDELFF.

In its sample, this clone was seen a few times. V is TRBV27 and J is TRBJ1-2; tentatively, D is TRBD1 (5 bases). The CDR3 runs 14 residues. The V end lost 5 bases, the J end lost 6 bases, and 16 bases lay between the germline ends. The germline CDR1 and CDR2 sequences are MNHEY and SMNVEV (reference sequence). The CDR3 DNA follows: TGTGCCAGCAGTGACCGGGACCCCTGGGATGGCTACACCTTC. It encodes CASSDRDPWDGYTF.

The chain uses TRBV5-5 and TRBJ2-7, with TRBD1 matching over 7 bases. The CDR3 is 15 amino acids. After removal of 3 bases from V and 2 bases from J, the junction contained 8 bases not matched to a gene. Germline lookup yields CDR1 SGHKS and CDR2 YYEKEE (reference sequence). CDR3 region: CASSSSVGTAYEQYF. DNA of the CDR3: TGTGCCAGCAGCTCATCCGTCGGGACAGCCTACGAGCAGTACTTC.